The 7 T cell receptor beta chains listed next were all sequenced from one sample in a study of CD8 T cells in ankylosing spondylitis. MiXCR was run by TCRdb on the 5' RACE reads, yielding one entry per CDR3 protein. Found here are 300,000 to 350,000 distinct CDR3 sequences, around 21% of them singletons; the top ten hold about 4%. Sequenced material: blood, either unsorted or a sorted T cell fraction (not recorded which). All receptors come from a female donor with ankylosing spondylitis or in good health (not recorded which).

This clonotype has a handful of counts. The chain combines TRBV25-1 with TRBJ1-1; a possible D gene is TRBD1 (5 bases). The CDR3 covers 15 residues. V was pared by 7 bases and J by 5 bases, with 20 bases between. The germline CDR1 and CDR2 sequences are MGHDK and SYGVNS. CDR3 in amino acids: CASTRGALGWTEAFF. The CDR3 DNA follows: TGTGCCAGCACGCGTGGGGCCCTAGGTTGGACTGAAGCTTTCTTT.

The gene calls are TRBV6-1 and TRBJ1-1; D perhaps matches TRBD1 (6 bases). Germline lookup yields CDR1 MNHNS and CDR2 SASEGT. The CDR3 consists of 14 residues. V gave up 8 bases and J gave up 3 bases, with 16 bases separating them. CDR3 amino acids: CASSRGGADTEAFF. The CDR3 region has the DNA TGTGCCAGCTCAAGAGGGGGGGCGGACACTGAAGCTTTCTTT.

The chain joins TRBV5-5 to TRBJ1-1; D is ambiguous. The CDR3 covers 14 residues. The germline CDR1 and CDR2 sequences are SGHKS and YYEKEE (reference sequence). V was shortened by 2 bases and J by 0 bases, with 8 bases between the two germline ends. Here the CDR3 DNA reads TGTGCCAGCAGCTTACTGACCATGAACACTGAAGCTTTCTTT. It specifies CASSLLTMNTEAFF.

This clonotype was seen many times. The V and J genes are TRBV7-9 and TRBJ1-1, with D possibly being TRBD1 (6 bases). V was clipped by 5 bases and J by 10 bases, with 20 bases between them. The CDR3 is 14 amino acids. Germline assignment: CDR1 SEHNR and CDR2 FQNEAQ (reference sequence). This chain's CDR3 is CASSLTGTPESAFF. CDR3 DNA: TGTGCCAGCAGCCTGACTGGGACACCGGAGTCAGCTTTCTTT.

This clonotype was detected many times. This rearrangement joins TRBV2 to TRBJ2-1; 12 bases match TRBD2. Germline V gene data show CDR1 as SNHLY and CDR2 as FYNNEI. The CDR3 runs to 15 residues. V lost 5 bases, J lost 4 bases, and 3 bases stayed unmatched. The CDR3 here is CASSLTSGGYNEQFF. DNA of the CDR3: TGTGCCAGCAGTCTGACTAGCGGGGGTTACAATGAGCAGTTCTTC.

This chain links TRBV28 with TRBJ2-7, with a possible D match to TRBD2 (5 bases). From germline, CDR1 is MDHEN and CDR2 SYDVKM. The CDR3 runs 14 residues. V gave up 7 bases and J gave up 2 bases, with 15 bases separating them. CDR3 sequence reads: CASTPVGATYEQYF. The CDR3 DNA is TGTGCCAGCACCCCGGTGGGAGCCACCTACGAGCAGTACTTC.

The sample holds many counts of this clonotype. The V call is TRBV29-1, the J call TRBJ1-3; TRBD1 aligns across 7 bases. CDR3 length equals 11 residues. J lost 4 bases, V lost 7 bases, and 1 base had no gene match. Germline V gene lookup returns CDR1 SQVTM and CDR2 ANQGSEA. Here the CDR3 reads CSGGQGNTIYF. As DNA, the CDR3 is TGCAGCGGGGGACAGGGAAACACCATATATTTT.